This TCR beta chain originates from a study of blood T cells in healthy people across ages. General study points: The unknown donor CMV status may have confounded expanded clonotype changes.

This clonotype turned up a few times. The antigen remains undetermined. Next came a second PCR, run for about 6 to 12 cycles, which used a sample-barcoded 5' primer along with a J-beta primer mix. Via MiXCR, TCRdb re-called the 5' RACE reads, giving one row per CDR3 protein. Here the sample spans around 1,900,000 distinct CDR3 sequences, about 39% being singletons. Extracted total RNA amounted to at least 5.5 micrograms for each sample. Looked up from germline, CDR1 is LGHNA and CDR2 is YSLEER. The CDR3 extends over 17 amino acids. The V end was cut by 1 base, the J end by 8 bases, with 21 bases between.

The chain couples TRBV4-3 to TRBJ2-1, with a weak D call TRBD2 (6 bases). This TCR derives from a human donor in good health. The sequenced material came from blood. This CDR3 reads CASSQVVGTAFMDEQFF. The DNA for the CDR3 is TGCGCCAGCAGCCAAGTAGTGGGGACTGCCTTTATGGATGAGCAGTTCTTC.